This TCR beta chain appears in the sequencing data of a study of blood T cell repertoires in COVID-19. Study details: There were acute and convalescent COVID-19 samples, and they came from the United States, Italy and Spain.

As handled by the study authors: Estimation of nucleated cell counts was performed using reference gene primer amplification. Sequencing was performed with immunoSEQ multiplex PCR; in TCRdb, only in-frame clones are kept and a portion is missing. V and J calls and clone size are given by that table; D and trimming were obtained from the DNA. The sample contains approximately 150,000 clones, over 80% of which appear only once. Looked up from germline, CDR1 is SGHNT and CDR2 is YENEEA. The CDR3 has 13 amino acids. Trimming left V 5 bases short and J 5 bases short, with 12 bases between. This clonotype was obtained from a man older than 75 with acute or convalescent COVID-19. The sequencing sample was made of peripheral blood. The V gene is TRBV11-3, the J gene TRBJ1-1; D gene ambiguous. CDR3 residues: CASSLRAGTEAFF. In DNA, the CDR3 is TGTGCCAGCAGCCTGAGGGCGGGGACTGAAGCTTTCTTT.